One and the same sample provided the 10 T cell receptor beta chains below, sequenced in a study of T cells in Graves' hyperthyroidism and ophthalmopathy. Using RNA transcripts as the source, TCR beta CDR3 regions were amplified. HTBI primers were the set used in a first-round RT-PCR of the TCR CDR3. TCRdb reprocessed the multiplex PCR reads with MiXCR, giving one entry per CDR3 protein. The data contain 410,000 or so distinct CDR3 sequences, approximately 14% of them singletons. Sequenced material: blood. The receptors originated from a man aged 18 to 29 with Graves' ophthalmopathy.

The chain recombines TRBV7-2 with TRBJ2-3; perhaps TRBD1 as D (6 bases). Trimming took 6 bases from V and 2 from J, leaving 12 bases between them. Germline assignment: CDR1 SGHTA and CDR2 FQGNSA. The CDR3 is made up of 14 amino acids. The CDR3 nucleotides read TGTGCCAGCAGACAGGGTGACATCACAGATACGCAGTATTTT. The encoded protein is CASRQGDITDTQYF.

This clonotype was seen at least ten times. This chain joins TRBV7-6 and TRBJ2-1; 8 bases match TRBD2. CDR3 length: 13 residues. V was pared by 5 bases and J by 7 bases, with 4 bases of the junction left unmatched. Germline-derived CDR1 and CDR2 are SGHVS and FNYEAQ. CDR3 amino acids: CASSGVAGNEQFF. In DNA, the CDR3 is TGTGCCAGCAGCGGGGTAGCGGGAAATGAGCAGTTCTTC.

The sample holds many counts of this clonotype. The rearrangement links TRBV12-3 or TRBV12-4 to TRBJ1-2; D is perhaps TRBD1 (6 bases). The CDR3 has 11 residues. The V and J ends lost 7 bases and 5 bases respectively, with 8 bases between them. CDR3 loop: CASNGQYGYTF. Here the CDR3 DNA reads TGTGCCAGCAACGGACAGTATGGCTACACCTTC.

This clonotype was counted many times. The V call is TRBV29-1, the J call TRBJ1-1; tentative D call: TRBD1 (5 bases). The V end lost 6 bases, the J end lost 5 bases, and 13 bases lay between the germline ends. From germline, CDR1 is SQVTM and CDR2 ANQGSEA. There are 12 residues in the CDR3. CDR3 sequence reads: CSVVREGTEAFF. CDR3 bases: TGCAGCGTCGTCAGGGAAGGGACTGAAGCTTTCTTT.

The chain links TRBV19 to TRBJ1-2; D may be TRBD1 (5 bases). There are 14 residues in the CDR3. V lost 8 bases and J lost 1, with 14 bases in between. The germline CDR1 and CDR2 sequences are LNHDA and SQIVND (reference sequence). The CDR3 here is CASRGNRINYGYTF. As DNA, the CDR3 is TGTGCCAGTCGCGGGAACAGGATTAACTATGGCTACACCTTC. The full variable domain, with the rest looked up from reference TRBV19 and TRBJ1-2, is DGGITQSPKYLFRKEGQNVTLSCEQNLNHDAMYWYRQDPGQGLRLIYYSQIVNDFQKGDIAEGYSVSREKKESFPLTVTSAQKNPTAFYLCASRGNRINYGYTFGSGTRLTVV.

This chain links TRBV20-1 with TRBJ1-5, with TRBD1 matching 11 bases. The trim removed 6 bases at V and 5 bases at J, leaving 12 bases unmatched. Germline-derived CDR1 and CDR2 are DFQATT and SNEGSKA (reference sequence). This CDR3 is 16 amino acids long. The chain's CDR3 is CSAGTGGSGGDQPQHF. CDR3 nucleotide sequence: TGCAGTGCAGGGACAGGGGGTAGTGGGGGCGATCAGCCCCAGCATTTT.

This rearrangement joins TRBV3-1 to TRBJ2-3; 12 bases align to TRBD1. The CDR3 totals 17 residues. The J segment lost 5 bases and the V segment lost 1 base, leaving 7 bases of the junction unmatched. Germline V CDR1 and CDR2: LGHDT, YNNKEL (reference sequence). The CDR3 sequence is CASSQGLGTGGKDTQYF. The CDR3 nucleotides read TGTGCCAGCAGCCAAGGGTTAGGGACAGGGGGCAAAGATACGCAGTATTTT.

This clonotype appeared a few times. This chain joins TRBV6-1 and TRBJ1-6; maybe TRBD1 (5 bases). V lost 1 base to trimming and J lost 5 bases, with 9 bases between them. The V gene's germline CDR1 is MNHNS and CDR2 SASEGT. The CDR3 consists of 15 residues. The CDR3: CASSEDEGNNSPLHF. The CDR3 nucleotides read TGTGCCAGCAGTGAAGACGAGGGGAATAATTCACCCCTCCACTTT.

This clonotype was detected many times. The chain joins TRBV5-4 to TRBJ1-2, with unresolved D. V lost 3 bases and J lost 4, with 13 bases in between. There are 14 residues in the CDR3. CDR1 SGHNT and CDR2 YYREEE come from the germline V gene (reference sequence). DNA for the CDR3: TGTGCCAGCAGCTCAAACAAGGGTGGCTATGGCTACACCTTC. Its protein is CASSSNKGGYGYTF.

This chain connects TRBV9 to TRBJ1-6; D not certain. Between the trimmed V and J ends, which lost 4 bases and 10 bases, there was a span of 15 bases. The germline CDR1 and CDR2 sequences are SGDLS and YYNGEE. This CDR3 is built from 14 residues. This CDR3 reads CASSFFGSESPLHF. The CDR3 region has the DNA TGTGCCAGCAGCTTTTTCGGGTCGGAGTCACCCCTCCACTTT.